These T cell receptor beta chains were read from a single sample in a study of resident and recirculating memory T cells in vitiligo. Sequencing used immunoSEQ multiplex PCR; TCRdb keeps in-frame clones, though not all of them. Counted here are about 76,000 clones, about 91% occurring once; the ten biggest clones make up approximately 5.4%. Sequencing was performed on blood. The origin of the receptors is a male donor with vitiligo. Both conserved end residues are part of each CDR3. The D gene is left open where the match is weak. Size values are once, few and many counts, or a class for expanded clones, and some rows have none.

d_call j_call clone_size v_call cdr3_nt cdr3_aa
TRBD2 TRBJ2-1 - TRBV7-9 TGTGCCAGCAGCTTAGTAGCTAGCGGGAGTTTATACAATGAGCAGTTCTTC CASSLVASGSLYNEQFF
TRBD2 TRBJ2-7 - TRBV9 TGTGCCAGCAGCAGGCGACTAGCGGGACACGAGCAGTACTTC CASSRRLAGHEQYF
TRBD1 TRBJ2-7 once TRBV9 TGTGCCAGCAGCGTTACAGGGGGCTCCTACGAGCAGTACTTC CASSVTGGSYEQYF
TRBD2 TRBJ2-7 - TRBV11-2 TGTGCCAGCACCTGGACTAGTACCTACGAGCAGTACTTC CASTWTSTYEQYF
TRBD2 TRBJ2-7 - TRBV4-2 TGTGCCAGCAGCCAGAGCGGGAGGCCCTACGAGCAGTACTTC CASSQSGRPYEQYF
- TRBJ1-4 - TRBV9 TGTGCCAGCAGCGTAGGGGACACCCTGGGTACTAATGAAAAACTGTTTTTT CASSVGDTLGTNEKLFF
TRBD1 TRBJ1-6 - TRBV5-1 TGCGCCAGCAGCTCCGGGACAGGGGATTCACCCCTCCACTTT CASSSGTGDSPLHF
TRBD2 TRBJ2-3 - TRBV11-2 TGTGCCAGCAGCGGGAGGGCCGGGAGCACAGATACGCAGTATTTT CASSGRAGSTDTQYF
TRBD1 TRBJ2-7 - TRBV5-1 TGCGCCAGCAGCCATGGTCAGGGGGCTAGCTACGAGCAGTACTTC CASSHGQGASYEQYF
- TRBJ2-5 - TRBV7-2 TGTGCCAGCAGCATAGGGAGCCCAGAGACCCAGTACTTC CASSIGSPETQYF
- TRBJ2-7 - TRBV5-1 TGCGCCAGCAGCGCGGCCCGGGCGGGAAGTCTCTACGAGCAGTACTTC CASSAARAGSLYEQYF
TRBD1 TRBJ1-2 - TRBV9 TGTGCCAGCAGCGTAGACGGACAGGGGATGGCCTATGGCTACACCTTC CASSVDGQGMAYGYTF
- TRBJ2-7 - TRBV6-1 TGTGCCAGCAGTGCTGAAAGCGGGCCCGTCTCCTACGAGCAGTACTTC CASSAESGPVSYEQYF
- TRBJ1-5 - TRBV19 TGTGCCAGTAGATTATTCAGGGGATCGCGCAATCAGCCCCAGCATTTT CASRLFRGSRNQPQHF
- TRBJ2-3 - TRBV11-3 TGTGCCAGCAGCTTAGCCCGGGGTGCAGATACGCAGTATTTT CASSLARGADTQYF
- TRBJ2-2 - TRBV21-1 TGTGCCAGCACCATAGAGACAGGGGAGGGGACCGGGGAGCTGTTTTTT CASTIETGEGTGELFF
- TRBJ2-7 - TRBV5-8 TGTGCCAGCAGCTTGGCCGGCGGGACAGCCTACGAGCAGTACTTC CASSLAGGTAYEQYF
TRBD1 TRBJ2-5 - TRBV5-4 TGTGCCAGCAGCCCCCATGGGACAGCAAAAGAGACCCAGTACTTC CASSPHGTAKETQYF
TRBD1 TRBJ2-1 - TRBV10-3 TGTGCCATCGGCAGGGGGAACAATGAGCAGTTCTTC CAIGRGNNEQFF
- TRBJ1-2 - TRBV2 TGTGCCAGCAGTGAATTAGGCATTGAGGATGGCTACACCTTC CASSELGIEDGYTF
TRBD2 TRBJ2-7 - TRBV7-9 TGTGCCAGCAGCTCCCCAACGGGGGGGGTACCCTACGAGCAGTACTTC CASSSPTGGVPYEQYF
TRBD1 TRBJ1-4 - TRBV27 TGTGCCAGCAGCACACGAAGACAGGGTTTTACTGAAAAACTGTTTTTT CASSTRRQGFTEKLFF
TRBD1 TRBJ1-2 few TRBV18 TGTGCCAGCGGACAGGGACGCTATGGCTACACCTTC CASGQGRYGYTF
- TRBJ2-3 once TRBV11-3 TGTGCCAGCAAGTATTCGGGGGAAGATACGCAGTATTTT CASKYSGEDTQYF
- TRBJ2-7 - TRBV19 TGTGCCAGTAGTCCGGGCCTCGGGGCCTACGAGCAGTACTTC CASSPGLGAYEQYF
- TRBJ2-2 - TRBV5-1 TGCGCCAGTGGGCGGGGCACGAACACCGGGGAGCTGTTTTTT CASGRGTNTGELFF
TRBD2 TRBJ2-2 - TRBV7-3 TGTGCCAGCAGCTCGCCTCCGGGGTTAGCGGGAGGGCTATCCACCGGGGAGCTGTTTTTT CASSSPPGLAGGLSTGELFF
TRBD1 TRBJ2-7 - TRBV28 TGTGCCAGCAGATCCGGGACAGGCCCCTACGAGCAGTACTTC CASRSGTGPYEQYF
TRBD2 TRBJ2-7 - TRBV7-9 TGTGCCAGCAGCTATTCTAGCGGGAGGTACGAGCAGTACTTC CASSYSSGRYEQYF
- TRBJ1-4 once TRBV27 TGTGCCAGCAGGTCCCTGGGCTCAACTAATGAAAAACTGTTTTTT CASRSLGSTNEKLFF
- TRBJ2-3 - TRBV5-4 TGTGCCAGCAACCGGGACTCTAACTCCCTGAGCACAGATACGCAGTATTTT CASNRDSNSLSTDTQYF
- TRBJ1-3 - TRBV11-2 TGTGCCAGCAGCCCAGGGTTGCGGGGAAACACCATATATTTT CASSPGLRGNTIYF
- TRBJ1-4 - TRBV7-6 TGTGCCAGCAGCTTCGGACAGCATCAGCAAACTAATGAAAAACTGTTTTTT CASSFGQHQQTNEKLFF
TRBD1 TRBJ1-2 - TRBV6-5 TGTGCCACCAACCCCTTCACAGGGGAATATGGCTACACCTTC CATNPFTGEYGYTF
- TRBJ1-2 - TRBV20-1 TGCAGTGCTGATCTTCGCGGTGGCTACACCTTC CSADLRGGYTF
- TRBJ1-1 - TRBV18 TGTGCCAGCTCACCAACAGGAGTGAACACTGAAGCTTTCTTT CASSPTGVNTEAFF
TRBD1 TRBJ2-1 - TRBV2 TGTGCCACCCCCCAGGGGGCAGGGGCAGAACTTCCGCGTCGGTTCTTC CATPQGAGAELPRRFF
TRBD1 TRBJ2-7 - TRBV7-3 TGTGCCAGCAGCTCCCGGGACAGGGTCTACGAGCAGTACTTC CASSSRDRVYEQYF
TRBD1 TRBJ1-4 few TRBV25-1 TGTGCCAGCAGTTTCACAGGGGGCGGGTTTGAAAAACTGTTTTTT CASSFTGGGFEKLFF
TRBD1 TRBJ2-1 - TRBV5-1 TGCGCCAGCAGCTTTGAGGGTAGGGTGGGACAGGGCCCCGGTAAGTTCTTC CASSFEGRVGQGPGKFF
TRBD1 TRBJ2-2 once TRBV6-4 TGTGCCAGCAGCGCAACATGGGGACAGGGGTTATCGAACACCGGGGAGCTGTTTTTT CASSATWGQGLSNTGELFF
TRBD2 TRBJ2-5 - TRBV4-3 TGCGCCAGCAGCCAGTTAGCGGGAGTGGGAGAGACCCAGTACTTC CASSQLAGVGETQYF
TRBD1 TRBJ1-1 - TRBV30 TGTGCCTGGAGTTCCCCGGACAGGAGCGATGAAGCTTTCTTT CAWSSPDRSDEAFF
- TRBJ2-1 - TRBV10-3 TGTGCCATCAGTTTAGCGGAGGGGCTGGGGGAGCAGTTCTTC CAISLAEGLGEQFF
- TRBJ1-4 once TRBV5-1 TGCGCCAGCAGCTTGGGACAATCCGCAACTAATGAAAAACTGTTTTTT CASSLGQSATNEKLFF
- TRBJ2-1 - TRBV9 TGTGCCAGCAGCGCGGGTTTCTCCTACAATGAGCAGTTCTTC CASSAGFSYNEQFF
- TRBJ1-3 - TRBV10-3 TGTGCCATCAAGGAGGGCAGGTCTATCTCTGGAAACACCATATATTTT CAIKEGRSISGNTIYF
TRBD1 TRBJ1-1 - TRBV13 TGTGCCAGCAGCCGTGGGACAGCCAAAGCTTTCTTT CASSRGTAKAFF
TRBD1 TRBJ2-7 - TRBV28 TGTGCCAGCAGTCTGACAGGGGGCCTACACTACGAGCAGTACTTC CASSLTGGLHYEQYF
- TRBJ1-5 - TRBV28 TGTGCCAGCCAGCGTCGTATTAGCAATCAGCCCCAGCATTTT CASQRRISNQPQHF
- TRBJ2-2 - TRBV4-3 TGCGCCAGCAGCCACCGACTAGCGAACACCGGGGAGCTGTTTTTT CASSHRLANTGELFF
- TRBJ2-1 - TRBV5-4 TGTGCCAGCAGCTTATGGCGGAGCGCTTCCTACAATGAGCAGTTCTTC CASSLWRSASYNEQFF
- TRBJ2-1 - TRBV12-5 TGTGCTAGTGGTCCTACTACCTCCTACAATGAGCAGTTCTTC CASGPTTSYNEQFF
TRBD2 TRBJ2-7 - TRBV11-3 TGTGCCAGCAGTAAACGGGGAGGGGCGTCCTCCTACGAGCAGTACTTC CASSKRGGASSYEQYF
- TRBJ2-2 once TRBV28 TGTGCCAGCAGTTTTGGTCGCTGGCAGAACACCGGGGAGCTGTTTTTT CASSFGRWQNTGELFF
- TRBJ2-5 - TRBV18 TGTGCCAGCTCACTGACCCGGACAGCCCTTCGGGAGACCCAGTACTTC CASSLTRTALRETQYF
- TRBJ1-3 - TRBV4-1 TGCGCCAGCAGCCAAGATACAGCCTCTGGAAACACCATATATTTT CASSQDTASGNTIYF